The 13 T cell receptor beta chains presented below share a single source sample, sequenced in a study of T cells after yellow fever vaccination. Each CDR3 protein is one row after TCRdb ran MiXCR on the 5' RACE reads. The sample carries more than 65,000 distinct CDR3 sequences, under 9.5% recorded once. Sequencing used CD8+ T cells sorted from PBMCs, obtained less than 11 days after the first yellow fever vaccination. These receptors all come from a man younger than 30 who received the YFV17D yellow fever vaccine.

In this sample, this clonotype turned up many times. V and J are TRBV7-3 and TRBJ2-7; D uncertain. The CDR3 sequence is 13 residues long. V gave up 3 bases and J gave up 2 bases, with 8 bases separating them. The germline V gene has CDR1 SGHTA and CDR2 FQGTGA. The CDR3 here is CASSFQPTYEQYF. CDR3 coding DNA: TGTGCCAGCAGCTTCCAGCCAACCTACGAGCAGTACTTC.

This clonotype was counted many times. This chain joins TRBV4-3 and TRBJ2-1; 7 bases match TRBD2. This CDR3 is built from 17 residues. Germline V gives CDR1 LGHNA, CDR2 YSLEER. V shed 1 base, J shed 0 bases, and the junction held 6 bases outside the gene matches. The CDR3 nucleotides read TGCGCCAGCAGCCAAGCGGGAGGTCTAAGCTCCTACAATGAGCAGTTCTTC. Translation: CASSQAGGLSSYNEQFF.

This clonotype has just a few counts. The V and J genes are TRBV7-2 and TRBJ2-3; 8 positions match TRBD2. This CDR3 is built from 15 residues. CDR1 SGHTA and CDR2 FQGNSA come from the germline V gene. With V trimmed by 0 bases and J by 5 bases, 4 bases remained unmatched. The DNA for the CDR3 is TGTGCCAGCAGCTTAGCCGGACTAGCTGGAGATACGCAGTATTTT. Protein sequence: CASSLAGLAGDTQYF.

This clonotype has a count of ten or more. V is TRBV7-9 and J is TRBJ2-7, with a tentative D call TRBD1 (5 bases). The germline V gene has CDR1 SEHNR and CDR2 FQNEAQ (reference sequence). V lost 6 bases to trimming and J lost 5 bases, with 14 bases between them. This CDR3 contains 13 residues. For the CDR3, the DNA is TGTGCCAGCAGTAAAGTCCAGGGTCACGAGCAGTACTTC. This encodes CASSKVQGHEQYF.

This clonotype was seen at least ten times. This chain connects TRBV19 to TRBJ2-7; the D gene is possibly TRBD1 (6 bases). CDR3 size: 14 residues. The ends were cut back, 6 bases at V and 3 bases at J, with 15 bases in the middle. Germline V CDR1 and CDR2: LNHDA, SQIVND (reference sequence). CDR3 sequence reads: CASSVSTDSYEQYF. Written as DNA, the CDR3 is TGTGCCAGTAGCGTATCAACGGACAGCTACGAGCAGTACTTC.

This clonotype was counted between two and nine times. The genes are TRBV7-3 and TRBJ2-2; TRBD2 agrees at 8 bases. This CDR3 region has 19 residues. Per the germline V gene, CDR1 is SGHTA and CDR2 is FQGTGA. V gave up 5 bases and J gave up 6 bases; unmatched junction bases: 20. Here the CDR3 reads CASSPPGLGFQGLAGELFF. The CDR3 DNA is TGTGCCAGCAGCCCACCGGGACTAGGATTTCAGGGTTTAGCCGGGGAGCTGTTTTTT.

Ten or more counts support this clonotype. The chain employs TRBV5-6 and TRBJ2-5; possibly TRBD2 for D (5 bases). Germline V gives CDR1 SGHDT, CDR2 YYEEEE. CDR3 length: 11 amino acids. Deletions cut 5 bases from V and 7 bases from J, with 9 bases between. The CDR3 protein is CASSSRGTQYF. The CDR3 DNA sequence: TGTGCCAGCAGTTCCCGGGGGACCCAGTACTTC.

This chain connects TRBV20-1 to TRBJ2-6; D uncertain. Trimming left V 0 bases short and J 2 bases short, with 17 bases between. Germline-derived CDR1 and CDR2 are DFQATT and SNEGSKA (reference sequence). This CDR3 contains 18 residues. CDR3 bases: TGCAGTGCTAGAGATAAACGTGCGCGGTGGCCTGGGGCCAACGTCCTGACTTTC. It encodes CSARDKRARWPGANVLTF.

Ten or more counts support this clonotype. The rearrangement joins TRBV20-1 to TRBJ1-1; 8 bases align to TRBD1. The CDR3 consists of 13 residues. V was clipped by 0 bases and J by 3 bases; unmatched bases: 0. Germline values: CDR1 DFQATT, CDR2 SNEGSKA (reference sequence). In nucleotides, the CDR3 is TGCAGTGCTAGAGAGACAGGGGACACTGAAGCTTTCTTT. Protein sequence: CSARETGDTEAFF.

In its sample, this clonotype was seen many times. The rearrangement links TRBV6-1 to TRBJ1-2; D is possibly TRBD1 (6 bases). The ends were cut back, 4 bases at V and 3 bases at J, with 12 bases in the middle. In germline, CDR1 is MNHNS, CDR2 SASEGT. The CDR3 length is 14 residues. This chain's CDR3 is CASSADSIYYGYTF. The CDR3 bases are TGTGCCAGCAGTGCGGACAGCATCTACTATGGCTACACCTTC.

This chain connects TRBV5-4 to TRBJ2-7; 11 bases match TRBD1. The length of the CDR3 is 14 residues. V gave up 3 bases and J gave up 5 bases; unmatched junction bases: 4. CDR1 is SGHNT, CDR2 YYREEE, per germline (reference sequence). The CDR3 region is CASSYGQGADEQYF. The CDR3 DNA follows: TGTGCCAGCAGCTACGGACAGGGGGCCGACGAGCAGTACTTC.

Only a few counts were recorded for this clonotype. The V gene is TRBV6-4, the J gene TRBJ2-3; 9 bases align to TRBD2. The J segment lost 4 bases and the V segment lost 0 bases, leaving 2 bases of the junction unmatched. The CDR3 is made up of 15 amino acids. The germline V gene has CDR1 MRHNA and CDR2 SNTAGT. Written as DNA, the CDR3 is TGTGCCAGCAGTGACTCAGGCGGGGGGGCAGATACGCAGTATTTT. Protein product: CASSDSGGGADTQYF.

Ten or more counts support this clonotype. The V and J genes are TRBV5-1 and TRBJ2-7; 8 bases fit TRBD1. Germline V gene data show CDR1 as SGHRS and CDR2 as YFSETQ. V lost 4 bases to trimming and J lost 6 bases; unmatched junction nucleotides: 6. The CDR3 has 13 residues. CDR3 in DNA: TGCGCCAGCAGCATAGGACAGGGTCGCGAGCAGTACGTC. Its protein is CASSIGQGREQYV.